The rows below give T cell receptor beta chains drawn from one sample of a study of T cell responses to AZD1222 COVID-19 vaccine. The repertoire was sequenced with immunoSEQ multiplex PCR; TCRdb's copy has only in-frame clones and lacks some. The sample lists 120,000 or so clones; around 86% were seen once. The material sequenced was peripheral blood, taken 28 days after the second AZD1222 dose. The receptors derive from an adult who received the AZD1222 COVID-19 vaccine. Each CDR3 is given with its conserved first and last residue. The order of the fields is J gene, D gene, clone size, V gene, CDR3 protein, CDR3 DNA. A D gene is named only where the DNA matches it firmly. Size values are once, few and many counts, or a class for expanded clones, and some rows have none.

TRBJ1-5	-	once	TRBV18	CASSPPGQGGQPQHF	TGTGCCAGCTCACCCCCTGGCCAGGGAGGTCAGCCCCAGCATTTT
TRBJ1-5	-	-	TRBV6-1	CASSEEGTTVGNQPQHF	TGTGCCAGCAGTGAAGAAGGGACGACAGTGGGGAATCAGCCCCAGCATTTT
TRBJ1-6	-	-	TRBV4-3	CASSQDGGALGVSPLHF	TGCGCCAGCAGCCAAGATGGAGGGGCCCTCGGGGTGTCACCCCTCCACTTT
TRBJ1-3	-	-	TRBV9	CASSVATPGNTIYF	TGTGCCAGCAGCGTAGCAACCCCTGGAAACACCATATATTTT
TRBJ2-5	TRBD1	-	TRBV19	CASSFSAGTGEETQYF	TGTGCCAGTAGTTTCTCAGCCGGGACAGGGGAAGAGACCCAGTACTTC
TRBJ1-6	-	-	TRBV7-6	CASSLGLASYNSPLHF	TGTGCCAGCAGCTTAGGGTTGGCCTCCTATAATTCACCCCTCCACTTT
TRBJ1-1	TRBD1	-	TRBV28	CASNRGQSTEAFF	TGTGCCAGCAACAGGGGACAGAGCACTGAAGCTTTCTTT
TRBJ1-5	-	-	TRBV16	CASSQAGLGGNQPQHF	TGTGCCAGCAGCCAAGCAGGGTTGGGGGGCAATCAGCCCCAGCATTTT
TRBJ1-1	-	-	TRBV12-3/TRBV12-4	CASSLTENTEAFF	TGTGCCAGCAGTTTGACGGAAAACACTGAAGCTTTCTTT
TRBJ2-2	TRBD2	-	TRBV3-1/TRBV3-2	CASSQEGLASGELFF	TGTGCCAGCAGCCAAGAGGGACTAGCGTCCGGGGAGCTGTTTTTT
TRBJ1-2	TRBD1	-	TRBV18	CASSPSTGNYGYTF	TGTGCCAGCTCACCGTCGACAGGGAACTATGGCTACACCTTC
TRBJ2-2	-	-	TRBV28	CASSLTGGELFF	TGTGCCAGCAGTCTAACCGGCGGGGAGCTGTTTTTT
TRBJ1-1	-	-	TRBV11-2	CASRGMNTEAFF	TGTGCCAGCAGGGGAATGAACACTGAAGCTTTCTTT
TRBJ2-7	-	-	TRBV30	CAWSELGAYYEQYF	TGTGCCTGGAGTGAGCTAGGGGCCTACTACGAGCAGTACTTC
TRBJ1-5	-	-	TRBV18	CASSQMGLNQPQHF	TGTGCCAGCTCACAGATGGGCCTTAATCAGCCCCAGCATTTT
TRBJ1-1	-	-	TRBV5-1	CASSLSVLEGEAFF	TGCGCCAGCAGCTTGTCGGTCTTGGAGGGTGAAGCTTTCTTT
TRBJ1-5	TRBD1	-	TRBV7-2	CASSFTTGAHQPQHF	TGTGCCAGCAGCTTTACCACAGGGGCCCATCAGCCCCAGCATTTT
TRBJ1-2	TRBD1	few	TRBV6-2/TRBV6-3	CASSYSGTGHNYGYTF	TGTGCCAGCAGTTACTCGGGGACAGGACATAACTATGGCTACACCTTC
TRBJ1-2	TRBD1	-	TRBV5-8	CASSLDVTGSYGYTF	TGTGCCAGCAGCTTGGATGTGACAGGGAGTTATGGCTACACCTTC
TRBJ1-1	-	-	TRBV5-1	CASSLEGGGTEAFF	TGCGCCAGCAGCTTGGAGGGGGGAGGAACTGAAGCTTTCTTT
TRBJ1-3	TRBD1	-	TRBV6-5	CASSYSGQGTGNTIYF	TGTGCCAGCAGTTACTCGGGACAGGGGACTGGAAACACCATATATTTT
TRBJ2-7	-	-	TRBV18	CASSPIAASYEQYF	TGTGCCAGCTCACCGATAGCGGCCTCCTACGAGCAGTACTTC
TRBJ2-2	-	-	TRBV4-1	CASSQDHSVTGELFF	TGCGCCAGCAGCCAAGATCATAGTGTCACCGGGGAGCTGTTTTTT
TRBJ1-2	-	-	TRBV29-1	CSVSYRGDYGYTF	TGCAGCGTCAGCTACCGGGGGGACTATGGCTACACCTTC
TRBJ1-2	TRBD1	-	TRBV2	CASNGQGVSNYGYTF	TGTGCCAGCAATGGACAGGGGGTCAGTAACTATGGCTACACCTTC
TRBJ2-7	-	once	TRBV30	CAWSAVFSQYF	TGTGCCTGGAGCGCGGTTTTCTCGCAGTACTTC
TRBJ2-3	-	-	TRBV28	CASRTPGTRQYF	TGTGCCAGCAGAACCCCCGGGACAAGACAGTATTTT
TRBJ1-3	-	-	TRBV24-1	CATSDPREDTIYF	TGTGCCACCAGTGACCCGAGGGAGGACACCATATATTTT
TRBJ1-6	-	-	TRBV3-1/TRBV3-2	CASSRSGYSPLHF	TGTGCCAGCAGCAGAAGTGGGTATTCACCCCTCCACTTT
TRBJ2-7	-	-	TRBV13	CASSLGSSYEQYF	TGTGCCAGCAGCTTAGGTAGCTCCTACGAGCAGTACTTC
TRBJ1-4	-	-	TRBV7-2	CASSLQTGTNEKLFF	TGTGCCAGCAGCTTACAAACAGGGACTAATGAAAAACTGTTTTTT
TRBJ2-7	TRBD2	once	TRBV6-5	CASRKLAVLAYEQYF	TGTGCCAGCAGAAAACTAGCGGTTCTTGCCTACGAGCAGTACTTC
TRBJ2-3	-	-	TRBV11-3	CASSLGTDTQYF	TGTGCCAGCAGCTTAGGAACAGATACGCAGTATTTT
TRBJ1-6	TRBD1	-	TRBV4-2	CASSSQPTGRDSPLHF	TGTGCCAGCAGCTCTCAGCCGACAGGGAGGGATTCACCCCTCCACTTT
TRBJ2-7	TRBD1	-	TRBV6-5	CASSLGQPSSYEQYF	TGTGCCAGCAGTTTGGGACAGCCGAGCTCCTACGAGCAGTACTTC
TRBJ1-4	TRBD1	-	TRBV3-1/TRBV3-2	CASSPSGTGNEKLFF	TGTGCCAGCAGCCCCTCCGGGACAGGGAATGAAAAACTGTTTTTT
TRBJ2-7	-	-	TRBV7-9	CASSFSFEQYF	TGTGCCAGCAGCTTTAGTTTCGAGCAGTACTTC
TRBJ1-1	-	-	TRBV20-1	CSASIRGGVSEAFF	TGCAGTGCTAGTATAAGGGGGGGGGTTTCTGAAGCTTTCTTT
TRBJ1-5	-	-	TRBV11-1	CASSLQSNQPQHF	TGTGCCAGCAGCTTACAAAGCAATCAGCCCCAGCATTTT
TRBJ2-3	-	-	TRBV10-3	CAIRRDKSTDTQYF	TGTGCCATCAGACGGGACAAGAGCACAGATACGCAGTATTTT
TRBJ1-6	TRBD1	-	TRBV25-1	CASSPRTGLASPLHF	TGTGCCAGCAGTCCGCGGACAGGGCTGGCTTCACCCCTCCACTTT
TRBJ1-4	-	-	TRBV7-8	CASSLPGATNEKLFF	TGTGCCAGCAGCCTCCCGGGCGCAACTAATGAAAAACTGTTTTTT
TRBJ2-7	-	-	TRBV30	CAWIRVNSYEQYF	TGTGCCTGGATCCGGGTTAATTCCTACGAGCAGTACTTC
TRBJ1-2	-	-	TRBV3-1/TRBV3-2	CASSQDLAGRGGYTF	TGTGCCAGCAGCCAAGATCTCGCAGGCAGAGGGGGCTACACCTTC
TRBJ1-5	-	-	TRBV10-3	CAISREGGNRQPQHF	TGTGCCATCTCCCGTGAGGGGGGGAACCGGCAGCCCCAGCATTTT
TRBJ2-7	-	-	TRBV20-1	CSARSSYEQYF	TGCAGTGCTAGATCTAGCTACGAGCAGTACTTC
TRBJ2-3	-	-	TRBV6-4	CASSQGRTDTQYF	TGTGCCAGCAGTCAGGGGCGCACAGATACGCAGTATTTT
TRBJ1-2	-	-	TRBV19	CASSMSPFYGYTF	TGTGCCAGTAGTATGTCTCCGTTCTACGGCTACACCTTC
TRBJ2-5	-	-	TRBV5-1	CASSLVEYRETQYF	TGCGCCAGCAGCTTGGTAGAGTATCGAGAGACCCAGTACTTC